This T cell receptor (beta chain) was identified in a study of early T cells in non-severe SARS-CoV-2 infection. Researchers attached unique molecular identifiers to individual cDNA molecules. TCRdb itself ran the 5' RACE reads through MiXCR, one entry per CDR3 protein. This table has around 67,000 distinct CDR3 sequences, about an eighth appearing once. The count of this clonotype is one. The CDR3 runs 19 residues. V usage is TRBV21-1 and J usage is TRBJ2-6. TRBV21-1 is deemed a pseudogene. This receptor was taken from an adult who was a healthcare worker with PCR-confirmed SARS-CoV-2 infection or an uninfected control (not recorded which). The sample consisted of whole blood. The CDR3 coding sequence is TGTGCCAGCAGCAAGGCAGGACCACATGCCGGCTCTGGGGCCAACGTCCTGACTTTC. It yields the protein CASSKAGPHAGSGANVLTF.